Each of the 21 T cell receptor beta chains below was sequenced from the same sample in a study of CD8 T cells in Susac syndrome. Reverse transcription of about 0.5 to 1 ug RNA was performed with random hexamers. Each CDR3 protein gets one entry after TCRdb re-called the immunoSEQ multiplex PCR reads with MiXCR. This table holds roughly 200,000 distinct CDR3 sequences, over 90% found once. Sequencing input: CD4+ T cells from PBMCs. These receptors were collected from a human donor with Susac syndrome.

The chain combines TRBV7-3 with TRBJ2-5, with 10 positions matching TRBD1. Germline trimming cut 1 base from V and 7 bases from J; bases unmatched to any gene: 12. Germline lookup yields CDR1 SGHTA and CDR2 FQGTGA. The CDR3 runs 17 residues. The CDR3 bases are TGTGCCAGCAGCTTAAGTCCGACAGGGGGCCTCAAGGGGACCCAGTACTTC. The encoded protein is CASSLSPTGGLKGTQYF.

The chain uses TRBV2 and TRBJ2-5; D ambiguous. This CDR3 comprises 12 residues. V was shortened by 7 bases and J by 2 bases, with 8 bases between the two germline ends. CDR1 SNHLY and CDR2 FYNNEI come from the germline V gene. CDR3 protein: CASTRLQETQYF. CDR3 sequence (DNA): TGTGCCAGCACGCGGTTACAAGAGACCCAGTACTTC.

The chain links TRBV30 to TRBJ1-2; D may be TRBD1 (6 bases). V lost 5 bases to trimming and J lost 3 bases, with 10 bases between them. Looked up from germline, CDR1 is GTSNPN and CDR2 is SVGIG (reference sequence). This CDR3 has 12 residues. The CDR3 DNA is TGTGCCTGGTCAGGGGTTTACTATGGCTACACCTTC. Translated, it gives CAWSGVYYGYTF.

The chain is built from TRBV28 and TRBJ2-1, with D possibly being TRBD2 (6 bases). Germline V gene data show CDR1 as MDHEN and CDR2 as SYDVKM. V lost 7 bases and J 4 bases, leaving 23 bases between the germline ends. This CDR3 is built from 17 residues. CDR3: CASIPTRGGKGYNEQFF. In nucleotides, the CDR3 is TGTGCCAGCATTCCAACTAGGGGCGGGAAGGGATACAATGAGCAGTTCTTC.

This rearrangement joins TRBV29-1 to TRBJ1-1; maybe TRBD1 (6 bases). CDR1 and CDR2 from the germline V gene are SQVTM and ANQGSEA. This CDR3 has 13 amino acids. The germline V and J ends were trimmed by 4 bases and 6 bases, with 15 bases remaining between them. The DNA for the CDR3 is TGCAGCGTTGTGGGACACCTGACCGCTGAAGCTTTCTTT. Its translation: CSVVGHLTAEAFF.

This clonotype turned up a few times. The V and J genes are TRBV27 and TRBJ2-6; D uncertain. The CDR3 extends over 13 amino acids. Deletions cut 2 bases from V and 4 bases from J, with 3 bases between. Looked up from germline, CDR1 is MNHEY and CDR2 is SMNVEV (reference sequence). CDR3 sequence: CASSLAGANVLTF. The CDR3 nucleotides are TGTGCCAGCAGTTTAGCGGGGGCCAACGTCCTGACTTTC.

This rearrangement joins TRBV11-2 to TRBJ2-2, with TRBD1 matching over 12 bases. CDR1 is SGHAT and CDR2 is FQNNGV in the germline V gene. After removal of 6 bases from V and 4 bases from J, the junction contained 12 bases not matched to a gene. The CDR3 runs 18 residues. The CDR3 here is CASSPGGQGARSTGELFF. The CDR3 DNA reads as TGTGCCAGCAGTCCTGGGGGACAGGGGGCGAGGAGCACCGGGGAGCTGTTTTTT.

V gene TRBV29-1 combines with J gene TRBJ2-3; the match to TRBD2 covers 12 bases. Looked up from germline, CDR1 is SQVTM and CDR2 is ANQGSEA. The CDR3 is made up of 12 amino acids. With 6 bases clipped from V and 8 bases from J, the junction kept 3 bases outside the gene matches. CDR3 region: CSVMTSGGTQYF. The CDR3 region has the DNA TGCAGCGTCATGACTAGCGGGGGTACGCAGTATTTT.

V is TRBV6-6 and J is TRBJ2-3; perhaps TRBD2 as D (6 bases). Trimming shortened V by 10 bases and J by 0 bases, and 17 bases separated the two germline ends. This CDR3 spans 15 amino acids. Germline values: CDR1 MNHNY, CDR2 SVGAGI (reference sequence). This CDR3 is CATMHLGGSTDTQYF. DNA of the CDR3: TGTGCCACGATGCATCTCGGAGGGAGCACAGATACGCAGTATTTT.

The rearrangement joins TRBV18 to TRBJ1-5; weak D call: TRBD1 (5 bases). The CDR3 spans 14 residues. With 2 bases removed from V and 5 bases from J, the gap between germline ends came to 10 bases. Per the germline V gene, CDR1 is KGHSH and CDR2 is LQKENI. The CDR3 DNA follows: TGTGCCAGCTCACCAGAGGGAGGGGATCAGCCCCAGCATTTT. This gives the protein CASSPEGGDQPQHF.

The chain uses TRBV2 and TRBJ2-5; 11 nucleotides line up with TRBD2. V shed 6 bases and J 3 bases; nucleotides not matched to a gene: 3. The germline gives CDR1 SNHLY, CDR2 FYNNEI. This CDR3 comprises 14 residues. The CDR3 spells CASRGGLAEETQYF. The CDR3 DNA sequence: TGTGCCAGCAGGGGGGGACTAGCGGAAGAGACCCAGTACTTC. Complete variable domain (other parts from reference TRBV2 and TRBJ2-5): EPEVTQTPSHQVTQMGQEVILRCVPISNHLYFYWYRQILGQKVEFLVSFYNNEISEKSEIFDDQFSVERPDGSNFTLKIRSTKLEDSAMYFCASRGGLAEETQYFGPGTRLLVL.

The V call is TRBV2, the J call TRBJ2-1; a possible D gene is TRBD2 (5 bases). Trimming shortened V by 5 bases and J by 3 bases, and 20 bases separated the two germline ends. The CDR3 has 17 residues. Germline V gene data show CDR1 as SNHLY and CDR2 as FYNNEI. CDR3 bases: TGTGCCAGCAGTAAGGACCCGAAGCGGATCTTCTACAATGAGCAGTTCTTC. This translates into CASSKDPKRIFYNEQFF.

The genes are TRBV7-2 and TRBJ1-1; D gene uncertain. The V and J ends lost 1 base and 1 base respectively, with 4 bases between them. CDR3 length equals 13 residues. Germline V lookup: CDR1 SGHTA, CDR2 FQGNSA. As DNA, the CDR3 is TGTGCCAGCAGCTTAGACCCGAACACTGAAGCTTTCTTT. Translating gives CASSLDPNTEAFF.

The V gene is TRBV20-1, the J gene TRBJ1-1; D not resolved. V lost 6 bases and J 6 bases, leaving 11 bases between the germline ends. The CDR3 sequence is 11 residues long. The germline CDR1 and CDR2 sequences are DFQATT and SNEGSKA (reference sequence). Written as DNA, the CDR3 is TGCAGTGCGGGCCTCGTTCCTGAAGCTTTCTTT. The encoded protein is CSAGLVPEAFF.

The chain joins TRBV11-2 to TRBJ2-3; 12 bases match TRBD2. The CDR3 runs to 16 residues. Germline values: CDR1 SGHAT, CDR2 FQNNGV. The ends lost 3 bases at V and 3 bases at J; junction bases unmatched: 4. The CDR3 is CASSLELAGGTDTQYF. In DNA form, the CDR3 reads TGTGCCAGCAGCTTGGAGCTAGCGGGAGGGACAGATACGCAGTATTTT.

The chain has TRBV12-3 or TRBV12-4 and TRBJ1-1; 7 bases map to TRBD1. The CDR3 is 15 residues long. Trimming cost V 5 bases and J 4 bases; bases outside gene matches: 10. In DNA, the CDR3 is TGTGCCAGCAGTCCCAGGGGGGGGCTGAGCACTGAAGCTTTCTTT. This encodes CASSPRGGLSTEAFF.

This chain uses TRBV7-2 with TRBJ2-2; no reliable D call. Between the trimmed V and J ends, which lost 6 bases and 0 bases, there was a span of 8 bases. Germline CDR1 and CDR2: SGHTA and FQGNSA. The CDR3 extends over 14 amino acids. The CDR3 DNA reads TGTGCCAGCAGACTGGACCCGAACACCGGGGAGCTGTTTTTT. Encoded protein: CASRLDPNTGELFF.

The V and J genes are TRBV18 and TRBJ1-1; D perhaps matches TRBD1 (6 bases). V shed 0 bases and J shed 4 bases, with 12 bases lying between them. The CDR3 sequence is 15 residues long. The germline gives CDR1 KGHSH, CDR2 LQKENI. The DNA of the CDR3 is TGTGCCAGCTCACCACCGGGGGGGCTAGGCACTGAAGCTTTCTTT. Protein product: CASSPPGGLGTEAFF.

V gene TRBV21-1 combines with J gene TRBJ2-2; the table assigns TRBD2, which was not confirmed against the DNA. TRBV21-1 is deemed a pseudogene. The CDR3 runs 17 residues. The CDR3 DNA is TGTGCCAGCAGGACTAGCGGGAGGGCCCTCGACACCGGGGAGCTGTTTTTT. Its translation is CASRTSGRALDTGELFF.

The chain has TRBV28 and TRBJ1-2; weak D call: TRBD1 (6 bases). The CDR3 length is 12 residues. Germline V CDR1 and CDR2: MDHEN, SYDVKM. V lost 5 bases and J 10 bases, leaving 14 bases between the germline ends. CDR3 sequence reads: CASSGGATAYTF. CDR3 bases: TGTGCCAGCAGTGGGGGGGCGACGGCCTACACCTTC.

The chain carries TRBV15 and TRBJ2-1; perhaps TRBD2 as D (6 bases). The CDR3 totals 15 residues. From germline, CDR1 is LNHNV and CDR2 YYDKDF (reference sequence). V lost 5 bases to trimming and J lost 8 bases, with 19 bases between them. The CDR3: CATSAQLAGRDEQFF. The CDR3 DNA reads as TGTGCCACCAGCGCTCAGCTGGCGGGACGGGATGAGCAGTTCTTC. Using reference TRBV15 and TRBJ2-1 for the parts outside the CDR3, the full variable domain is DAMVIQNPRYQVTQFGKPVTLSCSQTLNHNVMYWYQQKSSQAPKLLFHYYDKDFNNEADTPDNFQSRRPNTSFCFLDIRSPGLGDTAMYLCATSAQLAGRDEQFFGPGTRLTVL.